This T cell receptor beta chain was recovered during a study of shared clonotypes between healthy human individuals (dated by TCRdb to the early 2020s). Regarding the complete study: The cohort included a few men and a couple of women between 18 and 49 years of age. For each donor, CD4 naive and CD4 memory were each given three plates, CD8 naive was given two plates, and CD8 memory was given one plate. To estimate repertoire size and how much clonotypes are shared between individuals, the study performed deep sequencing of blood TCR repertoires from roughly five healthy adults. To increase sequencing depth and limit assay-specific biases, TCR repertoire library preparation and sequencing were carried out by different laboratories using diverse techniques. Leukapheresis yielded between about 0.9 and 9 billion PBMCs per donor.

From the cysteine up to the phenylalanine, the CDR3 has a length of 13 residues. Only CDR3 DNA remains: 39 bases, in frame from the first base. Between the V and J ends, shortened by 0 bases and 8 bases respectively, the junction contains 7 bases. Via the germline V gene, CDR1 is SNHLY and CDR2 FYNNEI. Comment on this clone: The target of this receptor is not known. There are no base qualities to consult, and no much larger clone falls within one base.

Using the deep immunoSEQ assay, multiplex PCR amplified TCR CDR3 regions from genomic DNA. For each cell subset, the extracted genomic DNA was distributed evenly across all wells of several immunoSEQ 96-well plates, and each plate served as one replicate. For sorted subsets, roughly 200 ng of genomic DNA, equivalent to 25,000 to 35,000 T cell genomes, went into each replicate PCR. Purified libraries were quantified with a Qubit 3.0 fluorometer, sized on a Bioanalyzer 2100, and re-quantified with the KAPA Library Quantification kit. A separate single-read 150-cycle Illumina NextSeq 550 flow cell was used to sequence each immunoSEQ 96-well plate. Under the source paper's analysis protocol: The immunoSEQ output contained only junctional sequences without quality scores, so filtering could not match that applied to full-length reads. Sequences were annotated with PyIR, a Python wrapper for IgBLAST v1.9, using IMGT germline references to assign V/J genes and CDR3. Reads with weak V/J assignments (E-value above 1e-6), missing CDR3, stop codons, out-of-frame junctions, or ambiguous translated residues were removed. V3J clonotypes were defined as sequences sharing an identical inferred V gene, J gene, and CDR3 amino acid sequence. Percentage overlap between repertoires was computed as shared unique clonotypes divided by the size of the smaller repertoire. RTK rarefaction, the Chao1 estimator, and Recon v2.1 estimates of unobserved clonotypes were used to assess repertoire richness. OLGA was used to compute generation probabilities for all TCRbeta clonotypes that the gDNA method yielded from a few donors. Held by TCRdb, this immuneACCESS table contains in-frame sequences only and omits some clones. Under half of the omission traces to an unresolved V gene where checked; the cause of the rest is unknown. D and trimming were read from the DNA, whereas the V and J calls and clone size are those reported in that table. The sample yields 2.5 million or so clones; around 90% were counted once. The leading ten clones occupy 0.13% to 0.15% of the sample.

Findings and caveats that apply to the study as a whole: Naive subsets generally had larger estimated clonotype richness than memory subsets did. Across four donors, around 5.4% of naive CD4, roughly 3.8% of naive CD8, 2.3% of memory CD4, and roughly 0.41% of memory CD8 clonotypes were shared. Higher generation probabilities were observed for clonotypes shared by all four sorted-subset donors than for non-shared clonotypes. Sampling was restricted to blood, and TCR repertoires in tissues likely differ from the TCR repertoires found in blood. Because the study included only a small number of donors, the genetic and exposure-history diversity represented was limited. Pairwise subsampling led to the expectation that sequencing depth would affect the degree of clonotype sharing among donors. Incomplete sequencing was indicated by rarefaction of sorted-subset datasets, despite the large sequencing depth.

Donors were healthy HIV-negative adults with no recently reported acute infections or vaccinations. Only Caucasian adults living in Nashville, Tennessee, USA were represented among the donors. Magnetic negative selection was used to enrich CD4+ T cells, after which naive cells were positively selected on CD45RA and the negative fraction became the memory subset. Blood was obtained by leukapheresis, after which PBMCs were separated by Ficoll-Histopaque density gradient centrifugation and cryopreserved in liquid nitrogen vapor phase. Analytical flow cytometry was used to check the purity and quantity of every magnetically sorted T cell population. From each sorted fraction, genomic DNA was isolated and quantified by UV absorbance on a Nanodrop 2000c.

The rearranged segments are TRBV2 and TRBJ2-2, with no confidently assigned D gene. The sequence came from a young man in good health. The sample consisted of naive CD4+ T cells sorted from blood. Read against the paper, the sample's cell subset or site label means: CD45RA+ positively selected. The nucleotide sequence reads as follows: TGTGCCAGCAGTGAAGCCCCCCGTGGGGAGCTGTTTTTT. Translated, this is CASSEAPRGELFF.